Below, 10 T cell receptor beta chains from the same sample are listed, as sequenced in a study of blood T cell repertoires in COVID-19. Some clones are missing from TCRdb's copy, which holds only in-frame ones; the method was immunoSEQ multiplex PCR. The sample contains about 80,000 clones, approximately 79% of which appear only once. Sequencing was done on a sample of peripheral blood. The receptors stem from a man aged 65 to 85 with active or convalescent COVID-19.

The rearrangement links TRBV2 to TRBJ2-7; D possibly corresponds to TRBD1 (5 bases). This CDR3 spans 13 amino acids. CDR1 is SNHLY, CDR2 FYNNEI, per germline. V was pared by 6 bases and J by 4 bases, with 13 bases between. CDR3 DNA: TGTGCCAGCAGCAGGACATTCGCATACGAGCAGTACTTC. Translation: CASSRTFAYEQYF.

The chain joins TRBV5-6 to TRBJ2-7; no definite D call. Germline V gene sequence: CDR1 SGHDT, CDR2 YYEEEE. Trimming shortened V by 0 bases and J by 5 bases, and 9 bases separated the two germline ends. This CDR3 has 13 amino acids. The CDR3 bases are TGTGCCAGCAGCTTGGGGCATTTGGACGAGCAGTACTTC. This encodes CASSLGHLDEQYF.

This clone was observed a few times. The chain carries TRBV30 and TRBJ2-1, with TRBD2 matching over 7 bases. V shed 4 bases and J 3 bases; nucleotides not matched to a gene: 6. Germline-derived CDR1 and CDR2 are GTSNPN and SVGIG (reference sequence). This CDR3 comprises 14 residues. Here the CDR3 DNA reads TGTGCCTGGACCTGGGGGGGTAGCTACAATGAGCAGTTCTTC. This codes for CAWTWGGSYNEQFF.

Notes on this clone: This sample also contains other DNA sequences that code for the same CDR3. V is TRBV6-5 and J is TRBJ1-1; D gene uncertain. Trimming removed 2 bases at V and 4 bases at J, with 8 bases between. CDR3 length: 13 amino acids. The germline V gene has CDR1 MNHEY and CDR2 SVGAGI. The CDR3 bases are TGTGCCAGCAGTTACCGGGGAGGCACTGAAGCTTTCTTT. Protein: CASSYRGGTEAFF.

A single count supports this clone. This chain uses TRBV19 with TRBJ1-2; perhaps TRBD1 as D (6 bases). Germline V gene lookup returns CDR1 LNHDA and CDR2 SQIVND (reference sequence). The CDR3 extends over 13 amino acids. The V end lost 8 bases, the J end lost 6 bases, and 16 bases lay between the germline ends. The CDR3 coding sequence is TGTGCCAGTGGCCACAGGGAGGGCCATGGCTACACCTTC. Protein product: CASGHREGHGYTF.

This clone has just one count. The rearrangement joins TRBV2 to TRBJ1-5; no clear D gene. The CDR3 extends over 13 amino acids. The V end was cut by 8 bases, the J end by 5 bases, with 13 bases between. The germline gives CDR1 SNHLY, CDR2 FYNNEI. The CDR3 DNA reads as TGTGCCAGCTCGATGGAGGAAGATCAGCCCCAGCATTTT. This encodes CASSMEEDQPQHF.

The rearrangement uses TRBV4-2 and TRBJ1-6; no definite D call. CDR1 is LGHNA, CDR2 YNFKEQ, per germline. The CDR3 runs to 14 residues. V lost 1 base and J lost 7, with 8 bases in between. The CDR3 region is CASSQGNINSPLHF. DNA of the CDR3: TGTGCCAGCAGCCAAGGTAACATCAATTCACCCCTCCACTTT.

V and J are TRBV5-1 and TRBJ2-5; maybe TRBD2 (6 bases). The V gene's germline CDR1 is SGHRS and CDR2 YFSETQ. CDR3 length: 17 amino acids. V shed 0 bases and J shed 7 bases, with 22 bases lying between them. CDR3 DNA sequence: TGCGCCAGCAGCTTGGCTAGCGACACCCAACACCCTGGGACCCAGTACTTC. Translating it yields CASSLASDTQHPGTQYF.

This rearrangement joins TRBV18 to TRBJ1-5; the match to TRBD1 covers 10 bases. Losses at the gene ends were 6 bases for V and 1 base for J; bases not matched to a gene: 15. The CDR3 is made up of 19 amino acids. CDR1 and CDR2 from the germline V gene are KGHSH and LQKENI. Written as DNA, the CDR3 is TGTGCCAGCTCCTATAATCCGGGACAGGGGATTGGAAGCAATCAGCCCCAGCATTTT. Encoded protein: CASSYNPGQGIGSNQPQHF.

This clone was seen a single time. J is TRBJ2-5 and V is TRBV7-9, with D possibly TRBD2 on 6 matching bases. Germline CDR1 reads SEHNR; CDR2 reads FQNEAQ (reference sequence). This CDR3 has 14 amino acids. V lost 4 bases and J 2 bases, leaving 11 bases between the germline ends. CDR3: CASSSRGAQETQYF. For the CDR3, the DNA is TGTGCCAGCAGCTCCCGCGGGGCTCAAGAGACCCAGTACTTC. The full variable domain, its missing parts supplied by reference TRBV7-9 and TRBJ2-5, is DTGVSQNPRHKITKRGQNVTFRCDPISEHNRLYWYRQTLGQGPEFLTYFQNEAQLEKSRLLSDRFSAERPKGSFSTLEIQRTEQGDSAMYLCASSSRGAQETQYFGPGTRLLVL.